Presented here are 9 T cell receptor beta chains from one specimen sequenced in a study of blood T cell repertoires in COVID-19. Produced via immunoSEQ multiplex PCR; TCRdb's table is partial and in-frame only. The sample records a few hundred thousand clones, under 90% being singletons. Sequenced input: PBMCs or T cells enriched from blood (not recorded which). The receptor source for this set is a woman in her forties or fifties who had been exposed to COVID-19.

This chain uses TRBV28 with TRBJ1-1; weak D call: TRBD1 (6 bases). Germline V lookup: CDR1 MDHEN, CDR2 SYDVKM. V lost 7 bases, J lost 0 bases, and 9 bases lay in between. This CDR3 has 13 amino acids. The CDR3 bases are TGTGCCAGCACTGGACAGATGAACACTGAAGCTTTCTTT. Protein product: CASTGQMNTEAFF.

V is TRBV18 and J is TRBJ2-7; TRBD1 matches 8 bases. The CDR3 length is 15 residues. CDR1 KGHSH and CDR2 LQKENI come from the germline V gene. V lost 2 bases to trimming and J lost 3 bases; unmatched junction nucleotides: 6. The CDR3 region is CASSPETGEFYEQYF. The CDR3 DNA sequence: TGTGCCAGCTCACCAGAGACAGGGGAATTCTACGAGCAGTACTTC.

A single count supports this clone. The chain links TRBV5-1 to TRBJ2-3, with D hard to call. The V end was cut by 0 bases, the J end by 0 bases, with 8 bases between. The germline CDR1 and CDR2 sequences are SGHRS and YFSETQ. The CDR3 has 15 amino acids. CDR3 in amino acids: CASSLDNPSTDTQYF. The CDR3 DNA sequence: TGCGCCAGCAGCTTGGACAACCCAAGCACAGATACGCAGTATTTT.

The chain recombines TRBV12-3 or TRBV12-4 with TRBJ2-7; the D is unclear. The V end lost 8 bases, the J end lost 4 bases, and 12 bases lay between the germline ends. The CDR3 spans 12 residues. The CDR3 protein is CASSLIGYEQYF. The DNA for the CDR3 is TGTGCCAGCTCGCTCATCGGTTACGAGCAGTACTTC.

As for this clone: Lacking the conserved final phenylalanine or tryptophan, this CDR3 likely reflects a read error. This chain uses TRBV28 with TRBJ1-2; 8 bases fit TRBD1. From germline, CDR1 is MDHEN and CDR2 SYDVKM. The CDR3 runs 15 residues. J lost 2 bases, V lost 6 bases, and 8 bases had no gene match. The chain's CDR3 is CASRDPGQGNYGYTL. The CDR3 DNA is TGTGCCAGCAGGGATCCTGGACAGGGAAACTATGGCTACACCCTC.

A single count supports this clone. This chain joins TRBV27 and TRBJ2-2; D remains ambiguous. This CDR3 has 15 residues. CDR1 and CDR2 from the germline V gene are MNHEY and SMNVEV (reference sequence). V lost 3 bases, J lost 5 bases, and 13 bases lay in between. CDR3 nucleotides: TGTGCCAGCAGTTTTTTCCCAGTAAAGACCGGGGAGCTGTTTTTT. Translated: CASSFFPVKTGELFF.

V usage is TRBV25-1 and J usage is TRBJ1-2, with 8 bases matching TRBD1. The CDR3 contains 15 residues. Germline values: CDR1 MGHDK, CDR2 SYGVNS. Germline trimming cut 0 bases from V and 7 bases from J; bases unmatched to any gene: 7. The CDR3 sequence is CASSEYQGALRGYTF. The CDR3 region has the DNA TGTGCCAGCAGTGAATATCAGGGGGCTCTACGTGGCTACACCTTC.

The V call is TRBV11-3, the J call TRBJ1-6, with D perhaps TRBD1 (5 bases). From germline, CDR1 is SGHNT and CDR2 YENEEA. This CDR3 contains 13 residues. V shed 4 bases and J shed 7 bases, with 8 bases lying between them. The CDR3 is CASSSYRNSPLHF. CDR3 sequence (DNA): TGTGCCAGCAGCTCCTACAGGAATTCACCCCTCCACTTT.

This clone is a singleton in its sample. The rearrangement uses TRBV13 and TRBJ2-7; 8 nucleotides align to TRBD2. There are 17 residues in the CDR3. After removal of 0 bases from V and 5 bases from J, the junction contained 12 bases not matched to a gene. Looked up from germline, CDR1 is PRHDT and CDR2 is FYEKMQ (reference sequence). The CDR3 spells CASSLGGSGAGVNEQYF. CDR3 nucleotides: TGTGCCAGCAGCTTAGGCGGGTCGGGAGCGGGGGTGAACGAGCAGTACTTC.